The present TCR beta chain was sequenced within a study of cytomegalovirus exposure and HLA in healthy donors (dated by TCRdb to about 2017). About the study as a whole: An earlier analysis of approximately 550 of the donors reported more than 250 Gb of sequence data and 100 million to 140 million unique TCR beta sequences from about 179 million T cells. Roughly five DR-DQ haplotypes were handled as single units for association and clustering because linkage in the cohort was strong. Approximately 300 gigabases of sequencing data and 91 million or so unique TCR sequences made up an early release that covered over 550 HLA-typed donors. A later genetic analysis took genome-wide SNP genotypes for about 55% of the roughly 700 donors and used that subset as a discovery cohort. A later analysis re-analyzed previously published TCR beta repertoires from roughly 600 donors and added high-resolution HLA genotyping to study TCR occurrence patterns. To decide whether each TCR beta V gene segment behaved as functional or pseudogenic, an earlier analysis of some 570 of the donors relied on high-throughput TCR beta sequencing. The later analysis used no new phenotypic data to find candidate immune exposures, relying instead on TCR beta sequences and their occurrence across donors. Donor age, sex, ethnicity and CMV serostatus were compiled together with the repertoire data. Typing coverage differed by locus: A, B, C, DRB1 and DQB1 were typed in roughly 629-640 donors, DQA1 in about 500, DPA1 in roughly 590, and DPB1 in 472. The genetic ancestry cluster associated with self-reported Caucasian donors included approximately 85% of the 398 genotyped donors. Along with the approximately 700-subject first cohort, a separate validation cohort of roughly 110 different subjects was used. HLA typing included class I and class II loci at four-digit resolution. Among a few hundred genotyped donors of the cohort, an average of approximately 240,000 unique TCR beta nucleotide sequences were sequenced per donor, around 20% of them non-productive. Every discovery cohort repertoire had been produced on one sequencing platform. The study aimed to test whether cataloging public T cell receptors could reveal signatures of past pathogen exposure. Using immunosequencing, the study profiled T cell repertoires from some 670 subjects and related those repertoires to cytomegalovirus serostatus. To predict cytomegalovirus infection status, the study combined high-throughput TCR immunosequencing, statistical association of individual TCRs with disease status, and machine learning. Results the study describes overall, beyond this receptor: In a later analysis, TCR association rates were found to vary across HLA loci, with the most associated TCRs seen for DRB1 alleles and the fewest for HLA-C alleles. Roughly uniform sequencing depth across donors was assumed in presence/absence analyses, although this assumption may not hold. Strong co-occurrence of HLA alleles, especially DR and DQ, made assigning TCR associations to individual alleles difficult. A further reported finding was that TCR beta sequences accurately predicted the HLA-A and HLA-B alleles for most subjects in the first cohort. A group of highly shared sequence variants was considered likely to be a technical artifact of the sequencing pipeline. In a later analysis, most CMV-associated TCR beta chains were found to appear HLA-restricted, with HLA associations seemingly driven largely by CMV exposure. Three of the identified cytomegalovirus-associated TCR beta chains were confirmed in vitro to be specific for cytomegalovirus antigens. Because counts were too low, more than 15 rarely observed V segments, including chromosome 9 orphons, were left out of the earlier analysis of some 640 of the donors. The authors suggested that the approach could potentially be generalized to other disease states and immunological phenotypes. For the cohort, immune exposure information was limited to CMV serostatus. Most TCR sequences were seen in very few donors, while some public TCRs were found in many individuals. Because HLA typing was missing for some donors at each locus, association tests included only the typed subset. In both the original and validation cohorts, the classifier was reported to diagnose cytomegalovirus status with high specificity and sensitivity. Correlated functional status among segregating V segments might reflect linkage disequilibrium, but an unknown experimental factor could not be ruled out. The cohort was sequenced for TCR beta chains only, and without alpha or paired-chain data the features that could be detected were limited. In a later analysis, HLA-associated TCR beta chains showed more clonal expansion and lower generation probabilities than non-associated chains that were equally common. According to a later genetic analysis, donors in an Asian-associated ancestry cluster had fewer N-insertions in productive TCRs than the approximately 670-donor mean. At a false discovery rate of 0.05, a later analysis linked fewer than 20,000 TCR beta sequences to specific HLA alleles. In a later genetic analysis, a missense DCLRE1C variant was associated with V-gene and J-gene trimming of TCR beta chains, and the association was replicated in an independent cohort. The study gave a list of about 160 TCR beta chains associated with cytomegalovirus. According to a later analysis, parvovirus B19, influenza, CMV and Epstein-Barr virus appeared linked to several top co-occurrence clusters. An earlier analysis of some 590 of the donors showed that most TCR beta V segments appeared in productive rearrangements either about 87% or about 30% of the time, which broadly matched IMGT annotations.

As for this clone: The clone's antigen remains unknown. No base-level quality is on record; no much larger clone is a single base apart.

The library was obtained by the immunoSEQ multiplex PCR assay. A mixture of 60 forward primers for TCR Vbeta segments and 13 reverse primers for TCR Jbeta segments was used in the multiplex PCR. The CDR3 region of rearranged TCR beta genes was amplified from genomic DNA with a multiplex PCR assay. The amplified TCR beta libraries were sequenced on the Illumina HiSeq System as 87-base-pair reads. The published analysis was carried out like this. A later analysis tallied tens of millions of unique TCR beta chains across the 600 to 700 repertoires, and approximately 12 million of those chains were shared by two or more donors. Raw reads were error-corrected and collapsed into unique sequences by a nearest-neighbor algorithm in which closely related sequences were merged to remove PCR and sequencing errors. V, D and J gene segments were assigned by aligning CDR3 sequences to IMGT reference sequences. Each retained sequence needed at least a six-nucleotide match to both a V gene segment and a J gene segment. Rearrangements were called productive when the CDR3 lacked stop codons and stayed in frame with V and J; all others were non-productive. CDR3 was defined by IMGT convention, running from the second conserved V-encoded cysteine to the conserved J-encoded phenylalanine. Sequences without an unambiguous match to a single V gene segment were excluded from the earlier analysis of 450 to 750 of the donors. In an earlier analysis of a few hundred of the donors, a V segment was called functional when productive rearrangements were above 56.7%, and segregating when the standard deviation between donors exceeded 5%. A statistical classification framework was built to diagnose cytomegalovirus status from the catalog of TCR beta chain sequences. In a later analysis, V and J genes were assigned by comparing TCR nucleotide sequences against IMGT/GENE-DB human TR gene sequences. A later analysis assigned CDR3 sequences and most-parsimonious VDJ recombination scenarios with the TCRdist pipeline. In a later analysis, each TCR beta chain was defined by its CDR3 amino acid sequence together with its V-gene family, and reads without a unique V-gene family were excluded. To address suspected cross-contamination and a sequencing artifact, a later analysis removed under 600 highly shared, low-generation-probability nucleotide sequences. In a later analysis, a clonal expansion index was calculated for each public chain from normalized within-repertoire ranks of inferred template counts. In a later analysis, generation probabilities were computed with a VDJ recombination model fitted to out-of-frame rearrangements, and the resulting probabilities were checked against IGoR. In a later analysis, hypergeometric tests were used to score TCR-TCR, TCR-HLA and TCR-CMV co-occurrence, with a repertoire-size bias correction applied to TCR pairs. To estimate false discovery rates, a later analysis permuted the HLA or CMV assignments 20 times. In a later analysis, co-occurring TCRs were grouped using DBSCAN, with TCRdist sequence similarity added in when clustering inside HLA-allele-positive subsets. For co-occurrence clustering, repertoires with fewer than 30,000 or more than 120,000 public chains were excluded, along with 5 or 6 repertoires with anomalous nucleotide sharing. Entries here come from immuneACCESS through TCRdb and include only in-frame sequences with V and J called. Some clones fail to appear in such tables; in the studies checked, an unresolved V gene covers under half of the shortfall, and the cause of the remainder is unknown. The DNA gave D and trimming, while V, J and clone size come from that table. The sample contains some 190,000 clones, around 78% of them found a single time. Of the sample, around 1.6% falls within the top ten clones.

The cohort comprised some 730 healthy bone marrow donors. At the time of sampling, every cohort member was nominally healthy, though immune exposures that went unrecorded were likely present. The donor was CMV seronegative and was included in the group of a few hundred seronegative cohort members. A peripheral blood sample was collected from each donor, and TCR beta sequencing was performed on peripheral blood mononuclear cells. The Qiagen DNeasy Blood Extraction Kit was used to extract genomic DNA from the blood cell samples. The sample consisted of PBMCs. The receptor comes from a man aged 18 to 29 in good health and CMV-seronegative.

The DNA is as follows: TGTGCCAGCAGTGCACTAGCGGGAGGGCCAGTGGGAACCGGGGAGCTGTTTTTT. It translates to CASSALAGGPVGTGELFF. The V and J genes are TRBV2 and TRBJ2-2, and TRBD2 aligns with 13 junction nucleotides. As encoded in the germline V gene, CDR1 is SNHLY while CDR2 is FYNNEI. Germline trimming amounts to 4 bases on V and 5 bases on J, with 10 as the count of junction bases outside the gene matches. From the cysteine through the phenylalanine, the CDR3 covers 18 amino acids. The sequence is cut down to CDR3 DNA, 54 bases in frame from base 1.